Below, 10 T cell receptor beta chains from the same sample are listed, as sequenced in a study of graft-versus-host responses after intestinal transplantation. This table comes from immunoSEQ multiplex PCR, and its TCRdb copy is limited to in-frame clones, with some not included. The data hold approximately 89,000 clones, with 92% observed a single time. Antigens of these TCRs are unknown. This specimen was unstimulated CD4+ T cells sorted from spleen or lymph node cells, taken before intestinal transplant. Source of these receptors: a human donor who received an intestinal transplant.

The chain recombines TRBV7-2 with TRBJ2-1; TRBD1 aligns across 9 bases. Trimming removed 3 bases from V and 4 bases from J; junction bases left unmatched: 4. Germline CDR1 reads SGHTA; CDR2 reads FQGNSA. This CDR3 is built from 15 residues. CDR3 DNA: TGTGCCAGCAGCTTTGGGACAGGGCGGTACAATGAGCAGTTCTTC. This gives the protein CASSFGTGRYNEQFF.

This clone has just one count. The chain is built from TRBV6-5 and TRBJ1-1, with D perhaps TRBD1 (5 bases). Trimming left V 0 bases short and J 4 bases short, with 12 bases between. The V gene's germline CDR1 is MNHEY and CDR2 SVGAGI. The CDR3 runs to 15 residues. The CDR3 coding sequence is TGTGCCAGCAGTTACTCGGCAGGGTCAGCCACTGAAGCTTTCTTT. Translated: CASSYSAGSATEAFF.

This chain joins TRBV6-4 and TRBJ1-6; no clear D gene. Deletions cut 2 bases from V and 0 bases from J, with 11 bases between. Per the germline V gene, CDR1 is MRHNA and CDR2 is SNTAGT. This CDR3 is 17 amino acids long. CDR3 region: CASSDGQSSSYNSPLHF. The CDR3 DNA is TGTGCCAGCAGTGACGGTCAGTCAAGCTCCTATAATTCACCCCTCCACTTT.

This chain uses TRBV4-2 with TRBJ2-1, with unresolved D. The CDR3 extends over 16 amino acids. Deletions cut 2 bases from V and 0 bases from J, with 11 bases between. Germline CDR1 reads LGHNA; CDR2 reads YNFKEQ. CDR3 sequence reads: CASSQQTASSYNEQFF. The DNA for the CDR3 is TGTGCCAGCAGCCAACAGACTGCGAGCTCCTACAATGAGCAGTTCTTC.

This chain uses TRBV7-9 with TRBJ1-4, with D perhaps TRBD1 (5 bases). The CDR3 runs to 15 residues. Looked up from germline, CDR1 is SEHNR and CDR2 is FQNEAQ (reference sequence). V gave up 4 bases and J gave up 0 bases, with 9 bases separating them. CDR3 loop: CASSSQVATNEKLFF. The CDR3 bases are TGTGCCAGCAGCTCACAGGTGGCAACTAATGAAAAACTGTTTTTT.

The CDR3 region is CASTLSGTGGYSPLHF. The CDR3 nucleotides are TGTGCCAGCACCCTAAGCGGGACAGGGGGCTATTCACCCCTCCACTTT. The chain couples TRBV28 to TRBJ1-6, with 12 bases fitting TRBD1. Germline values: CDR1 MDHEN, CDR2 SYDVKM. The CDR3 is 16 residues long. J gave up 8 bases and V 7 bases, and 9 bases lay outside the gene matches.

The genes are TRBV4-3 and TRBJ2-3, with D possibly TRBD1 on 5 matching bases. The CDR3 extends over 17 amino acids. CDR1 is LGHNA, CDR2 YSLEER, per germline. V gave up 1 base and J gave up 1 base, with 15 bases separating them. The CDR3 nucleotides are TGCGCCAGCAGCCAAGGGGGCAGGGCTCTCCGCACAGATACGCAGTATTTT. This sequence encodes CASSQGGRALRTDTQYF.

The rearrangement uses TRBV5-1 and TRBJ1-5; maybe TRBD1 (5 bases). V was cut by 1 base and J by 4 bases, with 9 bases left in between. CDR3 length: 14 amino acids. The V gene's germline CDR1 is SGHRS and CDR2 YFSETQ. The chain's CDR3 is CASSLTGENQPQHF. Here the CDR3 DNA reads TGCGCCAGCAGCTTGACAGGAGAAAATCAGCCCCAGCATTTT.

The V gene is TRBV5-1, the J gene TRBJ2-1, with a tentative D call TRBD1 (5 bases). CDR1 and CDR2 from the germline V gene are SGHRS and YFSETQ. The CDR3 length is 11 residues. V shed 4 bases and J shed 11 bases, with 10 bases lying between them. CDR3 loop: CASSQGIKQFF. In DNA form, the CDR3 reads TGCGCCAGCAGCCAGGGTATTAAGCAGTTCTTC. Full variable domain (remainder filled in from reference TRBV5-1 and TRBJ2-1): KAGVTQTPRYLIKTRGQQVTLSCSPISGHRSVSWYQQTPGQGLQFLFEYFSETQRNKGNFPGRFSGRQFSNSRSEMNVSTLELGDSALYLCASSQGIKQFFGPGTRLTVL.

The gene calls are TRBV4-2 and TRBJ1-4; 9 bases align to TRBD1. The CDR3 extends over 15 amino acids. Germline V gene sequence: CDR1 LGHNA, CDR2 YNFKEQ. J was trimmed by 8 bases and V by 4 bases; bases with no gene match: 8. The DNA for the CDR3 is TGTGCCAGCAGCCCTAAGGGGGACAGGGACGAAAAACTGTTTTTT. This gives the protein CASSPKGDRDEKLFF.